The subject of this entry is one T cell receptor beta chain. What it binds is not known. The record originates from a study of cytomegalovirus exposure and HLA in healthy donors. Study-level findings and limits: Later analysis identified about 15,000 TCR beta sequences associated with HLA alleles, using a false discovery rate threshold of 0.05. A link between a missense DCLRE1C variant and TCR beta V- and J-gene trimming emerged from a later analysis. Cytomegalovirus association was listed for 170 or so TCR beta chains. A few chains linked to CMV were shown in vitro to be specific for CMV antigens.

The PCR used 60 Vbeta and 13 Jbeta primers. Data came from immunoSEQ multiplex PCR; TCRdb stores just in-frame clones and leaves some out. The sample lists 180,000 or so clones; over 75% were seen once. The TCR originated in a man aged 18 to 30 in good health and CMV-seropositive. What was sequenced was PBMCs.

The DNA for the CDR3 is TGCGCCAGCAGCTTATGGACTAGCGGTCAAAGCTCCTACAATGAGCAGTTCTTC. Amino acids: CASSLWTSGQSSYNEQFF. The V and J genes are TRBV5-1 and TRBJ2-1; 10 positions agree with TRBD2. Germline V CDR1 and CDR2: SGHRS, YFSETQ. J was trimmed by 0 bases and V by 2 bases; bases with no gene match: 8. CDR3 length equals 18 residues. The variable domain in full, completed from reference TRBV5-1 and TRBJ2-1, reads KAGVTQTPRYLIKTRGQQVTLSCSPISGHRSVSWYQQTPGQGLQFLFEYFSETQRNKGNFPGRFSGRQFSNSRSEMNVSTLELGDSALYLCASSLWTSGQSSYNEQFFGPGTRLTVL.